Each of the 8 T cell receptor beta chains below was sequenced from the same sample in a study of a mutant IDH1 vaccine in newly diagnosed glioma. Antigens of these TCRs are unknown. Noted time point: week 47, end of study. Doses consisted of 300 ug of mutant IDH1 20-mer peptide each, paired with topical imiquimod. Some clones are missing from TCRdb's copy, which holds only in-frame ones; the method was immunoSEQ multiplex PCR. The profile shows approximately 30,000 clones, about nine tenths of them singletons. Here the sequenced sample was PBMCs, taken from a glioma patient whose treatment included an IDH1 peptide vaccine. The receptors here all came from a woman in her thirties or forties with glioma.

The chain carries TRBV25-1 and TRBJ2-5; TRBD1 is a possible D gene (6 bases). V was pared by 8 bases and J by 3 bases, with 22 bases between. Germline CDR1 reads MGHDK; CDR2 reads SYGVNS. The CDR3 totals 16 residues. CDR3 loop: CASANSGTQGKETQYF. CDR3 DNA sequence: TGTGCCAGCGCAAACTCTGGAACGCAGGGGAAAGAGACCCAGTACTTC.

The chain carries TRBV29-1 and TRBJ1-4; perhaps TRBD1 as D (6 bases). The germline gives CDR1 SQVTM, CDR2 ANQGSEA. CDR3 length equals 13 residues. V was shortened by 5 bases and J by 0 bases, with 7 bases between the two germline ends. The CDR3 region is CSVRTATNEKLFF. The CDR3 bases are TGCAGCGTTAGGACAGCAACTAATGAAAAACTGTTTTTT.

The chain carries TRBV27 and TRBJ2-2, with D perhaps being TRBD1 or TRBD2 (7 bases each). The CDR3 is 13 residues long. Germline CDR1 reads MNHEY; CDR2 reads SMNVEV (reference sequence). V was pared by 8 bases and J by 3 bases, with 10 bases between. CDR3 coding DNA: TGTGCCAGCGGGAGGGGGCACACCGGGGAGCTGTTTTTT. This codes for CASGRGHTGELFF.

This chain links TRBV19 with TRBJ2-5, with D unclear. The CDR3 covers 14 residues. The V end was cut by 6 bases, the J end by 0 bases, with 11 bases between. Germline V gene data show CDR1 as LNHDA and CDR2 as SQIVND (reference sequence). The CDR3 nucleotides are TGTGCCAGTAGCCTCACTATCTACCAAGAGACCCAGTACTTC. This gives the protein CASSLTIYQETQYF.

This sequence joins TRBV7-2 and TRBJ2-1, with D perhaps given as TRBD1 or TRBD2 (6 bases each). V was clipped by 1 base and J by 7 bases, with 8 bases between them. This CDR3 has 13 amino acids. From germline, CDR1 is SGHTA and CDR2 FQGNSA. CDR3 sequence: CASSLGGANEQFF. CDR3 nucleotides: TGTGCCAGCAGCTTAGGGGGGGCAAATGAGCAGTTCTTC.

This rearrangement joins TRBV7-2 to TRBJ1-2; D remains unclear. Germline V gene lookup returns CDR1 SGHTA and CDR2 FQGNSA. CDR3 length: 13 amino acids. The V end was cut by 5 bases, the J end by 5 bases, with 12 bases between. The CDR3 sequence: CASSGRRVYGYTF. CDR3 coding DNA: TGTGCCAGCAGCGGTAGAAGGGTTTATGGCTACACCTTC.

V usage is TRBV7-2 and J usage is TRBJ2-7; unclear D gene. Germline CDR1 and CDR2: SGHTA and FQGNSA. Trimming took 5 bases from V and 7 from J, leaving 21 bases between them. The CDR3 covers 15 residues. CDR3 loop: CASSRSPGEVGEQYF. The CDR3 DNA reads TGTGCCAGCAGCCGGAGTCCAGGTGAGGTCGGGGAGCAGTACTTC.

The CDR3 is CASSAESGRVTGELFF. In DNA form, the CDR3 reads TGTGCCAGCAGCGCCGAAAGCGGGAGGGTCACCGGGGAGCTGTTTTTT. The rearrangement joins TRBV2 to TRBJ2-2; 10 bases align to TRBD2. Trimming cost V 6 bases and J 4 bases; bases outside gene matches: 8. This CDR3 has 16 amino acids. Germline CDR1 is SNHLY and CDR2 is FYNNEI. The whole variable domain, remainder taken from reference TRBV2 and TRBJ2-2, is EPEVTQTPSHQVTQMGQEVILRCVPISNHLYFYWYRQILGQKVEFLVSFYNNEISEKSEIFDDQFSVERPDGSNFTLKIRSTKLEDSAMYFCASSAESGRVTGELFFGEGSRLTVL.